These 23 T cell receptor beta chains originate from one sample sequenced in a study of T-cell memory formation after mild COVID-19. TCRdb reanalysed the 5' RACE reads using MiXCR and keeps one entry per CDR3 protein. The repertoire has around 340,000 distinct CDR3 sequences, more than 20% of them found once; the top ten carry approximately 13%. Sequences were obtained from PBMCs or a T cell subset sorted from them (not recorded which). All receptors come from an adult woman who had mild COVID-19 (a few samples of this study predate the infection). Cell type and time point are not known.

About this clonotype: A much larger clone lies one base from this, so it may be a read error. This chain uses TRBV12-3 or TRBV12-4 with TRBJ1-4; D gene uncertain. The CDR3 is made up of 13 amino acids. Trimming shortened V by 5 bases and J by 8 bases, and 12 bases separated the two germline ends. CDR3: CASSPRSGEKLFF. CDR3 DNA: TGTGCCAGCAGTCCCCGGTCGGGAGAAAAACTGTTTTTT.

The CDR3 sequence: CASSEGWTQYF. CDR3 bases: TGTGCCAGCAGTGAAGGCTGGACCCAGTACTTC. This chain joins TRBV2 and TRBJ2-5; D gene unclear. The CDR3 spans 11 residues. V lost 1 base and J 7 bases, leaving 4 bases between the germline ends. Germline V gives CDR1 SNHLY, CDR2 FYNNEI.

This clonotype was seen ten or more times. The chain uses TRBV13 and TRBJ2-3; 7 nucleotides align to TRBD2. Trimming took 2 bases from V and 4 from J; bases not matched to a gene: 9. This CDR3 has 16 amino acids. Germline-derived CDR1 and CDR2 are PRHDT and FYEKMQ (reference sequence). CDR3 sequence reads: CASSLNYPGGADTQYF. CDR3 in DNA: TGTGCCAGCAGCTTAAATTATCCGGGAGGCGCAGATACGCAGTATTTT.

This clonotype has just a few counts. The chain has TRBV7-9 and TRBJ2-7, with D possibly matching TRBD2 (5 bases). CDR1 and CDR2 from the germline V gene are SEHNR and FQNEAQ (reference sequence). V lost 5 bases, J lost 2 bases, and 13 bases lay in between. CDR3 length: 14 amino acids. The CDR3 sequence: CASSPLGGAYEQYF. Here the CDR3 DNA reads TGTGCCAGCAGCCCCCTCGGAGGAGCCTACGAGCAGTACTTC.

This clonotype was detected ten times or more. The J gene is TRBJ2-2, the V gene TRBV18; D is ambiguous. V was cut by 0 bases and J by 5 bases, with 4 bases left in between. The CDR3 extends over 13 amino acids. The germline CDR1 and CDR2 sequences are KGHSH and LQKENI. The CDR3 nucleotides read TGTGCCAGCTCACCACCGTTAACCGGGGAGCTGTTTTTT. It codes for CASSPPLTGELFF. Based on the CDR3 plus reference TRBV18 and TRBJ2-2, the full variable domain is NAGVMQNPRHLVRRRGQEARLRCSPMKGHSHVYWYRQLPEEGLKFMVYLQKENIIDESGMPKERFSAEFPKEGPSILRIQQVVRGDSAAYFCASSPPLTGELFFGEGSRLTVL.

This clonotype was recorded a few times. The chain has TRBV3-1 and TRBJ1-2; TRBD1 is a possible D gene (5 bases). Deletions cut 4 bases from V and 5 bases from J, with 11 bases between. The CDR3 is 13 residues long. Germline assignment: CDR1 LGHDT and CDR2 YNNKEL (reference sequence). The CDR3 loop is CASSPDTRYGYTF. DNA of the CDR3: TGTGCCAGCAGCCCGGACACGAGATATGGCTACACCTTC.

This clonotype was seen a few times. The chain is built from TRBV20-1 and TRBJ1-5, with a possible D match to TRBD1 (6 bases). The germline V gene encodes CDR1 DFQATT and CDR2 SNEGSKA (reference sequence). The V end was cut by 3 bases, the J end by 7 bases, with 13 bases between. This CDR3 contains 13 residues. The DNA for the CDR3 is TGCAGTGCTAGTACAGGGCTAGAGCAGCCCCAGCATTTT. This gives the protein CSASTGLEQPQHF.

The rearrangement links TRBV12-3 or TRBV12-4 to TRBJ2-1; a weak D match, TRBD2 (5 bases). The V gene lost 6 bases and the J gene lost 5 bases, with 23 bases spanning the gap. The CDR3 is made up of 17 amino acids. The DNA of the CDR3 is TGTGCCAGCAGGCTCAACTGGGGTGCGATGCGGGACAATGAGCAGTTCTTC. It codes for CASRLNWGAMRDNEQFF.

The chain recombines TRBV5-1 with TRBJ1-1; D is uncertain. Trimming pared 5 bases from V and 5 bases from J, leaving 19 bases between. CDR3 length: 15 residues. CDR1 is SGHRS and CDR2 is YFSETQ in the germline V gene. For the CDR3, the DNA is TGCGCCAGCAGGCCCGGAGGAACGGAACTAACTGAAGCTTTCTTT. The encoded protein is CASRPGGTELTEAFF.

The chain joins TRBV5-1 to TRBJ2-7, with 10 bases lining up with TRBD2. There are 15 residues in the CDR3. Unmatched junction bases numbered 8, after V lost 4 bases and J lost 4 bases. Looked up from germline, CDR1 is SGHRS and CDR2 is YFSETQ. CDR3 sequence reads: CASSPGLATLYEQYF. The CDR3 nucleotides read TGCGCCAGCAGCCCGGGACTAGCGACCCTTTACGAGCAGTACTTC.

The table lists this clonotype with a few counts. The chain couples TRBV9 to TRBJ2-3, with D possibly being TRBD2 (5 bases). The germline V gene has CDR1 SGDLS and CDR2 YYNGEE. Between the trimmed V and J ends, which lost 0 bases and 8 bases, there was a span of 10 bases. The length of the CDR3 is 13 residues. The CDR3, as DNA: TGTGCCAGCAGCGTAGGGGCTGGGAGTACGCAGTATTTT. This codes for CASSVGAGSTQYF.

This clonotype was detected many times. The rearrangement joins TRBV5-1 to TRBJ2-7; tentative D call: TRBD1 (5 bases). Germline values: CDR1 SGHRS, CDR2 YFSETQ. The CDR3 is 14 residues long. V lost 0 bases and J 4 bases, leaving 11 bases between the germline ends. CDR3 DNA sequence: TGCGCCAGCAGCTTGGGGCAGGGCTATTACGAGCAGTACTTC. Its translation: CASSLGQGYYEQYF.

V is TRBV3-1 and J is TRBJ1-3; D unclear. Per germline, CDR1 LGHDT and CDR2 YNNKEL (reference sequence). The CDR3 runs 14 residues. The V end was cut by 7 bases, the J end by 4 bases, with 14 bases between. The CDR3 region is CASKDGFSGNTIYF. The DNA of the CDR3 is TGTGCCAGCAAGGACGGTTTCTCAGGAAACACCATATATTTT.

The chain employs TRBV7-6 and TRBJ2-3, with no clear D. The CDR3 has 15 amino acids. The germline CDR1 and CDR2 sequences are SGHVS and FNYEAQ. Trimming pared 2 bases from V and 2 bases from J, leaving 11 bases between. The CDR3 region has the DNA TGTGCCAGCAGCTTAATTGGCGGTTCCACAGATACGCAGTATTTT. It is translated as CASSLIGGSTDTQYF.

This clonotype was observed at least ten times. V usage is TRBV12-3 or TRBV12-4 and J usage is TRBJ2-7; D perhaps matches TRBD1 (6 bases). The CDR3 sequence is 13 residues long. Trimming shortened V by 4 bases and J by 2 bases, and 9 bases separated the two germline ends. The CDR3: CASSSPGAYEQYF. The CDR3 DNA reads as TGTGCCAGCAGTTCCCCAGGGGCCTACGAGCAGTACTTC.

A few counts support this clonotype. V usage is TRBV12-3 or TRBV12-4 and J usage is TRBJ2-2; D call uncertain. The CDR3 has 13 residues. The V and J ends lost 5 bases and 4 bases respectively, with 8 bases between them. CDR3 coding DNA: TGTGCCAGCAGTCGCGACTTCACCGGGGAGCTGTTTTTT. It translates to CASSRDFTGELFF.

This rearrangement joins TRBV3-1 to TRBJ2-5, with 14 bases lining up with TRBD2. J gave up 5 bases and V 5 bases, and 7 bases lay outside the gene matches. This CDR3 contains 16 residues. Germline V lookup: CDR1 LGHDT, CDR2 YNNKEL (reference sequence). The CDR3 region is CASSDGLAGGAETQYF. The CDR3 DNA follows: TGTGCCAGCAGCGACGGACTAGCGGGAGGCGCGGAGACCCAGTACTTC.

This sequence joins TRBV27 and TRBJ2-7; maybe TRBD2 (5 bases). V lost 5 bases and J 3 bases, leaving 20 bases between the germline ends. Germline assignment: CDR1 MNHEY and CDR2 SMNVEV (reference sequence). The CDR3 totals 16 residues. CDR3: CASSPRAVEVHYEQYF. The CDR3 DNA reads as TGTGCCAGCAGTCCACGGGCCGTGGAGGTCCACTACGAGCAGTACTTC.

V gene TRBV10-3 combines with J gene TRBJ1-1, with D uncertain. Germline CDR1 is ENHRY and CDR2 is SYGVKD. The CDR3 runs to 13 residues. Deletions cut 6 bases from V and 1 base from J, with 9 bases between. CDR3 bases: TGTGCCATCAGGATGGACGGGAACACTGAAGCTTTCTTT. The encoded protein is CAIRMDGNTEAFF.

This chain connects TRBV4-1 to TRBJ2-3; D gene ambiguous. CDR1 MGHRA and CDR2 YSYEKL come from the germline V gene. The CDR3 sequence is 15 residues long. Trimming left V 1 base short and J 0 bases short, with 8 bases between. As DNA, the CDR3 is TGCGCCAGCAGCCAAGTGTACTCGAGCACAGATACGCAGTATTTT. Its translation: CASSQVYSSTDTQYF.

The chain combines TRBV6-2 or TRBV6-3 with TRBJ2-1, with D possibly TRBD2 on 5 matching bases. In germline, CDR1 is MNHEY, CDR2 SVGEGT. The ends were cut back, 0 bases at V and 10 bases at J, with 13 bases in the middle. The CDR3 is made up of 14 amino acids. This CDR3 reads CASSYSAGGREQFF. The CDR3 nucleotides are TGTGCCAGCAGTTACTCGGCTGGAGGAAGAGAGCAGTTCTTC.

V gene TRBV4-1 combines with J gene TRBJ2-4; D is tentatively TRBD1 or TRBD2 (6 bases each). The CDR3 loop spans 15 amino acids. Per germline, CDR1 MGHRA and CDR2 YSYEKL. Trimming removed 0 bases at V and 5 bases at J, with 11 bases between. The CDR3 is CASSQEGGRENIQYF. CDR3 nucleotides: TGCGCCAGCAGCCAAGAAGGGGGGCGCGAAAACATTCAGTACTTC.

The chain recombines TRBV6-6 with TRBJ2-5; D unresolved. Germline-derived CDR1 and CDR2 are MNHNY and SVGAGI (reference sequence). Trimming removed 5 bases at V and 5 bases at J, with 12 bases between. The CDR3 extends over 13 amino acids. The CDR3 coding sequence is TGTGCCAGCAGTGGCCGCGGTTGGGAGACCCAGTACTTC. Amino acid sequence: CASSGRGWETQYF.